The present T cell receptor (beta chain) was sequenced within a study of cytomegalovirus exposure and HLA in healthy donors. In the PCR, 60 Vbeta and 13 Jbeta primers were used. Study processing details: As a later analysis found, there were 60 million to 90 million unique TCR beta chains, of which roughly 11 million were shared. This table comes from immunoSEQ multiplex PCR, and its TCRdb copy is limited to in-frame clones, with some not included. Clonal size and the V and J genes are those of that table, whereas D and trimming came from the DNA. This sample has 250,000 to 350,000 clones; more than 80% occur once, and the top ten carry about 4%. In regard to this clone: Antigen specificity is unknown.

Study-level points and caveats: TCR beta chains numbering some 160 were designated cytomegalovirus-associated. Usually a TCR sequence was rare, but some public TCRs were found in many donors.

The CDR3 spans 13 residues. After removal of 3 bases from V and 6 bases from J, the junction contained 4 bases not matched to a gene. Germline values: CDR1 SQVTM, CDR2 ANQGSEA. The source of this sequence is a man aged 40-49 years in good health and CMV-seropositive. V and J are TRBV29-1 and TRBJ2-2, with TRBD2 matching over 7 bases. Sequencing input: PBMCs. CDR3 sequence: CSVEARGAGELFF. Here the CDR3 DNA reads TGCAGCGTTGAGGCCCGGGGGGCCGGGGAGCTGTTTTTT.